This entry lists 18 T cell receptor beta chains sequenced from one sample in a study of cytomegalovirus exposure and HLA in healthy donors. The PCR contained 60 Vbeta and 13 Jbeta primers. Clones were read by immunoSEQ multiplex PCR, and TCRdb kept only the in-frame ones, dropping some. The sample lists about 130,000 clones, about 78% occurring once. Source material: PBMCs. The source of these receptors is a man in his fifties in good health and CMV-seronegative.

The chain combines TRBV6-5 with TRBJ2-3; TRBD1 aligns across 7 bases. The CDR3 has 14 residues. In germline, CDR1 is MNHEY, CDR2 SVGAGI. V shed 6 bases and J 5 bases; nucleotides not matched to a gene: 8. The DNA of the CDR3 is TGTGCCAGCAGAAAGGGGGCATTACTAGATACGCAGTATTTT. This sequence encodes CASRKGALLDTQYF.

The rearrangement joins TRBV27 to TRBJ1-1; unclear D gene. Germline lookup yields CDR1 MNHEY and CDR2 SMNVEV (reference sequence). The CDR3 has 13 residues. Trimming cost V 2 bases and J 3 bases, with 7 bases left between them. The CDR3 loop is CASSLGRYTEAFF. The CDR3 DNA reads TGTGCCAGCAGTTTAGGCCGATACACTGAAGCTTTCTTT.

The gene calls are TRBV28 and TRBJ2-7; D is perhaps TRBD2 (5 bases). Trimming removed 5 bases at V and 3 bases at J, with 11 bases between. The CDR3 sequence is 13 residues long. Looked up from germline, CDR1 is MDHEN and CDR2 is SYDVKM. DNA of the CDR3: TGTGCCAGCAGTCTCGGAGGATTCTACGAGCAGTACTTC. Translating it yields CASSLGGFYEQYF.

This sequence joins TRBV19 and TRBJ1-1, with D possibly being TRBD1 (5 bases). The V gene lost 2 bases and the J gene lost 5 bases, with 9 bases spanning the gap. The CDR3 covers 13 residues. CDR1 LNHDA and CDR2 SQIVND come from the germline V gene (reference sequence). The CDR3 sequence is CASSITGRTEAFF. The CDR3, as DNA: TGTGCCAGTAGTATAACAGGTCGGACTGAAGCTTTCTTT.

This sequence joins TRBV6-1 and TRBJ2-5, with 8 bases aligning to TRBD1. The CDR3 extends over 15 amino acids. CDR1 is MNHNS, CDR2 SASEGT, per germline. J gave up 1 base and V 5 bases, and 6 bases lay outside the gene matches. CDR3 coding DNA: TGTGCCAGCAGTCCTCAGGGGGCTGGCCAAGAGACCCAGTACTTC. Amino acids: CASSPQGAGQETQYF.

The chain combines TRBV5-4 with TRBJ1-1; D unclear. Trimming shortened V by 0 bases and J by 4 bases, and 4 bases separated the two germline ends. The CDR3 runs 12 residues. CDR1 is SGHNT, CDR2 YYREEE, per germline (reference sequence). CDR3 nucleotide sequence: TGTGCCAGCAGCTTGGACAGCACTGAAGCTTTCTTT. Protein: CASSLDSTEAFF.

The V and J genes are TRBV5-4 and TRBJ2-7; 9 bases are shared with TRBD2. The V and J ends lost 4 bases and 5 bases, in that order; junction bases with no gene match: 16. This CDR3 is built from 17 residues. Per germline, CDR1 SGHNT and CDR2 YYREEE (reference sequence). The CDR3 loop is CASSPAPVAASGNEQYF. Here the CDR3 DNA reads TGTGCCAGCAGCCCTGCGCCAGTGGCGGCTAGCGGGAACGAGCAGTACTTC.

A single count supports this clone. The chain combines TRBV7-9 with TRBJ2-6; D not certain. The ends were cut back, 7 bases at V and 4 bases at J, with 11 bases in the middle. The germline gives CDR1 SEHNR, CDR2 FQNEAQ (reference sequence). CDR3 size: 14 residues. The CDR3 DNA reads as TGTGCCAGCACCGAGAATCGGGGGGCCAACGTCCTGACTTTC. Translation gives CASTENRGANVLTF.

This chain uses TRBV2 with TRBJ2-5; unclear D gene. The CDR3 length is 12 residues. Germline assignment: CDR1 SNHLY and CDR2 FYNNEI. Trimming took off 7 bases at V and 0 bases at J, with 6 bases between the two ends. This CDR3 reads CASKSNQETQYF. The CDR3 nucleotides read TGTGCCAGCAAATCAAACCAAGAGACCCAGTACTTC.

V is TRBV19 and J is TRBJ1-2, with 7 bases that match TRBD1. Germline loops: CDR1 LNHDA, CDR2 SQIVND (reference sequence). V lost 7 bases, J lost 0 bases, and 8 bases stayed unmatched. This CDR3 has 15 amino acids. The CDR3 sequence is CASTSWDSTNYGYTF. The CDR3 DNA follows: TGTGCCAGTACCTCCTGGGACAGTACTAACTATGGCTACACCTTC.

This clone was seen a few times. The chain employs TRBV7-2 and TRBJ2-7; D may be TRBD1 (6 bases). The ends were cut back, 4 bases at V and 1 base at J, with 11 bases in the middle. The CDR3 runs to 14 residues. Germline CDR1 SGHTA, CDR2 FQGNSA. This CDR3 reads CASSSDRFSYEQYF. The CDR3 region has the DNA TGTGCCAGCAGCTCAGACAGGTTTTCCTACGAGCAGTACTTC.

On this clone itself: One junction end does not reproduce the germline sequence, and a read error may be involved. The V gene is TRBV7-9, the J gene TRBJ2-7; 9 positions match TRBD1. Germline CDR1 and CDR2: SEHNR and FQNEAQ (reference sequence). There are 12 residues in the CDR3. CDR3 in amino acids: CSSSPDRGKEYF. DNA for the CDR3: TGTTCCAGCAGCCCGGACAGGGGAAAGGAGTACTTC. The full variable domain, its missing parts supplied by reference TRBV7-9 and TRBJ2-7, is DTGVSQNPRHKITKRGQNVTFRCDPISEHNRLYWYRQTLGQGPEFLTYFQNEAQLEKSRLLSDRFSAERPKGSFSTLEIQRTEQGDSAMYLCSSSPDRGKEYFGPGTRLTVT.

Only a few counts were recorded for this clone. The genes are TRBV7-2 and TRBJ2-5, with D unresolved. Germline V gives CDR1 SGHTA, CDR2 FQGNSA. The CDR3 has 14 residues. Trimming shortened V by 7 bases and J by 5 bases, and 17 bases separated the two germline ends. CDR3 bases: TGTGCCAGCACCCCATTAGCCCCCGGGGAGACCCAGTACTTC. Translating gives CASTPLAPGETQYF.

The rearrangement uses TRBV30 and TRBJ2-7; tentative D call: TRBD2 (5 bases). Germline V gives CDR1 GTSNPN, CDR2 SVGIG (reference sequence). V dropped 1 base and J dropped 6 bases, with 13 bases sitting between them. The CDR3 has 13 residues. The CDR3 loop is CAWSDTLEGEQYF. The CDR3 DNA reads as TGTGCCTGGAGTGACACCCTTGAGGGCGAGCAGTACTTC.

This clone has only one observation. The chain recombines TRBV19 with TRBJ2-2; 9 bases map to TRBD1. The CDR3 covers 14 residues. V shed 6 bases and J 3 bases; nucleotides not matched to a gene: 2. Germline V CDR1 and CDR2: LNHDA, SQIVND (reference sequence). Here the CDR3 DNA reads TGTGCCAGTAGAGGACAGGGGTACACCGGGGAGCTGTTTTTT. Its translation: CASRGQGYTGELFF.

The J gene is TRBJ2-5, the V gene TRBV2; 10 bases agree with TRBD2. Unmatched junction bases numbered 4, after V lost 4 bases and J lost 2 bases. CDR3 length: 15 amino acids. Germline V gene data show CDR1 as SNHLY and CDR2 as FYNNEI. CDR3 DNA: TGTGCCAGCAGTGGGACTAGCGGTTCTCAAGAGACCCAGTACTTC. Translated, it gives CASSGTSGSQETQYF.

V usage is TRBV2 and J usage is TRBJ2-7; tentatively, D is TRBD2 (5 bases). The CDR3 has 12 residues. CDR1 and CDR2 (germline): SNHLY, FYNNEI. V was pared by 7 bases and J by 5 bases, with 12 bases between. CDR3 loop: CASMRDRNEQYF. CDR3 DNA sequence: TGTGCCAGCATGAGGGATCGCAACGAGCAGTACTTC.

The rearrangement uses TRBV5-1 and TRBJ1-1; 7 bases are a match to TRBD1. This CDR3 comprises 14 residues. In germline, CDR1 is SGHRS, CDR2 YFSETQ. V trimming: 7 bases; J trimming: 3 bases; junction bases outside the gene matches: 9. CDR3 sequence reads: CASLQGGADTEAFF. Here the CDR3 DNA reads TGCGCCAGCCTCCAAGGGGGCGCAGACACTGAAGCTTTCTTT.